The clone carrying this T cell receptor beta chain was found a few times. The data were obtained in a study of blood T cells in healthy people across ages. A sample-barcoded 5' primer and a J-beta primer mix were used in a second PCR of roughly 6 to 11 cycles. TCRdb used MiXCR to reprocess the 5' RACE reads, holding one entry per CDR3 protein. The sample shows about 1.6 million distinct CDR3 sequences, roughly 32% of them seen only once. From germline, CDR1 is SGHTA and CDR2 FQGNSA. This CDR3 region has 16 residues. V shed 2 bases, J shed 8 bases, and the junction held 8 bases outside the gene matches.

V is TRBV7-2 and J is TRBJ2-2; 10 bases align to TRBD2. Material: blood. The sequence was obtained from a woman in her twenties or thirties in good health. The CDR3 DNA reads as TGTGCCAGCAGCTTAACCCTAGCGGGAGAGTCTGGGGAGCTGTTTTTT. Residues: CASSLTLAGESGELFF. The complete variable domain, with remaining parts taken from reference TRBV7-2 and TRBJ2-2, reads GAGVSQSPSNKVTEKGKDVELRCDPISGHTALYWYRQSLGQGLEFLIYFQGNSAPDKSGLPSDRFSAERTGGSVSTLTIQRTQQEDSAVYLCASSLTLAGESGELFFGEGSRLTVL.